This T cell receptor (beta chain) was profiled in a study of human T cells and chemical hapten exposure. The treatment was: therapeutic diphenylcyclopropenone sensitization with weekly scalp DPC. V gave up 0 bases and J gave up 6 bases; unmatched junction bases: 7. This CDR3 comprises 16 residues. CDR1 and CDR2 (germline): DFQATT, SNEGSKA (reference sequence). In the library, unique molecular identifiers were attached to individual cDNA molecules. TCRdb recomputed calls from the reads with MiXCR, one row per CDR3 protein. The data contain 4,400 or so distinct CDR3 sequences, 49% of them singletons. The source is an adult with alopecia areata. Some clones in this sample may be carry-over from other donors' samples. This table probably holds off-target reads from a library built for another chain. The V and J genes are TRBV20-1 and TRBJ2-5, with TRBD2 identical over 13 bases. Sequences were derived from whole blood, sampled before DPC sensitization or 2, 6, or about 24 weeks after (not recorded which). The CDR3: CSARDPWTSGRKTQYF. The CDR3 region has the DNA TGCAGTGCTAGAGACCCCTGGACTAGCGGGAGAAAGACCCAGTACTTC.